This T cell receptor (beta chain) was recovered during a study of tumor-infiltrating lymphocytes in localized non-small cell lung cancer. Study background: Patients included smokers and never-smokers with various histologies, some sampled after neoadjuvant chemotherapy. Each patient gave resected tumor and non-adjacent uninvolved lung tissue. Study results and limitations: Compared with uninvolved lung, tumors showed higher T cell infiltration by TCRbeta sequencing. Not all patients were TCR sequenced, owing to tissue quantity.

Points on this clone: Its antigen remains unidentified.

Libraries were prepared by immunoSEQ multiplex PCR; TCRdb keeps only in-frame clonotypes and omits some of them. Of about 12,000 clones listed, just over 85% were seen once; the top ten hold under 10%. The V and J ends lost 7 bases and 6 bases, in that order; junction bases with no gene match: 4. CDR3 length: 11 amino acids. Per germline, CDR1 SQVTM and CDR2 ANQGSEA. The sample was lung tumor tissue. The chain carries TRBV29-1 and TRBJ2-7; 9 bases match TRBD1. This sequence was found in a human donor with non-small cell lung cancer. CDR3 sequence (DNA): TGCAGCGCAGAGGACAGGGGCGAGCAGTACTTC. Its translation is CSAEDRGEQYF.